These 27 T cell receptor beta chains share one sample of origin, sequenced in a study of T cell responses to AZD1222 COVID-19 vaccine. Clones were sequenced by immunoSEQ multiplex PCR, and TCRdb holds only the in-frame ones, with some missing. The table shows around 99,000 clones, with 91% occurring only once. Sequences were derived from peripheral blood, sampled on day 0 of AZD1222 vaccination. The receptors stem from an adult in good health.

J is TRBJ2-2 and V is TRBV11-1, with D hard to call. The CDR3 sequence is 13 residues long. The germline V gene has CDR1 SGHAT and CDR2 FQDESV (reference sequence). V lost 9 bases and J 4 bases, leaving 12 bases between the germline ends. Here the CDR3 DNA reads TGTGCCAGTTTACTCCACCCCACCGGGGAGCTGTTTTTT. It translates to CASLLHPTGELFF. Full variable domain (rest looked up from reference TRBV11-1 and TRBJ2-2): EAEVAQSPRYKITEKSQAVAFWCDPISGHATLYWYRQILGQGPELLVQFQDESVVDDSQLPKDRFSAERLKGVDSTLKIQPAELGDSAMYLCASLLHPTGELFFGEGSRLTVL.

This clone was counted a single time. This sequence joins TRBV21-1 and TRBJ2-7; the table's D call, TRBD2, was not checked against the DNA. TRBV21-1 corresponds to a pseudogene. This CDR3 is built from 13 residues. The CDR3 DNA is TGTGCCGCCGGCGGGGTCCCTAACTACGAGCAGTACTTC. Amino acid sequence: CAAGGVPNYEQYF.

This chain connects TRBV5-3 to TRBJ1-5; 11 nucleotides line up with TRBD1. TRBV5-3 is an ORF, and what it does is uncertain. The CDR3 spans 16 residues. Trimming took 8 bases from V and 5 from J; bases not matched to a gene: 12. DNA of the CDR3: TGTGCCAGTGACTCGCCGGGACAGGGGGATGATCAGCCCCAGCATTTT. Amino acids: CASDSPGQGDDQPQHF.

The chain recombines TRBV12-3 or TRBV12-4 with TRBJ1-5; D is unresolved. This CDR3 is 12 amino acids long. V lost 9 bases to trimming and J lost 2 bases, with 8 bases between them. CDR3 DNA sequence: TGTGCCAGTCGGCCCGGCAATCAGCCCCAGCATTTT. This gives the protein CASRPGNQPQHF.

The chain uses TRBV2 and TRBJ1-1; TRBD1 might be the D (5 bases). Per germline, CDR1 SNHLY and CDR2 FYNNEI. V was cut by 10 bases and J by 6 bases, with 18 bases left in between. The CDR3 length is 13 residues. Here the CDR3 DNA reads TGTGCCACCAAGTCGGGGGAAGGATCTGAAGCTTTCTTT. This translates into CATKSGEGSEAFF.

V gene TRBV3-1 (or the pseudogene TRBV3-2) combines with J gene TRBJ2-1; TRBD2 aligns across 13 bases. V lost 6 bases, J lost 16 bases, and 3 bases stayed unmatched. The germline V gene encodes CDR1 LGHDT and CDR2 YNNKEL (reference sequence). This CDR3 has 11 residues. In DNA form, the CDR3 reads TGTGCCAGCAGGGGGACTAGCGGGATCTTCTTC. Protein sequence: CASRGTSGIFF.

This chain connects TRBV7-6 to TRBJ2-2; 11 bases are shared with TRBD2. Germline CDR1 and CDR2: SGHVS and FNYEAQ. J was trimmed by 7 bases and V by 6 bases; bases with no gene match: 4. The CDR3 is 14 residues long. In nucleotides, the CDR3 is TGTGCCAGCAGACTAGCGGGAGAGGTCGGGGAGCTGTTTTTT. Its protein is CASRLAGEVGELFF.

The CDR3 nucleotides read TGTGCCAGCAGTGATGCAGTTGCCGGAGAGACCCAGTACTTC. It specifies CASSDAVAGETQYF. The chain carries TRBV6-1 and TRBJ2-5; D gene unclear. Looked up from germline, CDR1 is MNHNS and CDR2 is SASEGT. Deletions cut 3 bases from V and 4 bases from J, with 12 bases between. The CDR3 contains 14 residues.

Here the CDR3 reads CAWTAGRNSPLHF. CDR3 in DNA: TGTGCCTGGACGGCAGGGAGGAATTCACCCCTCCACTTT. The chain recombines TRBV30 with TRBJ1-6; a possible D gene is TRBD1 (5 bases). Trimming left V 4 bases short and J 7 bases short, with 11 bases between. CDR3 size: 13 residues. Germline lookup yields CDR1 GTSNPN and CDR2 SVGIG (reference sequence).

The CDR3 is CASSVGLAPNPDTQYF. CDR3 nucleotides: TGTGCCAGCAGCGTAGGACTAGCGCCCAACCCAGATACGCAGTATTTT. The chain combines TRBV9 with TRBJ2-3; 8 bases map to TRBD2. The length of the CDR3 is 16 residues. Per germline, CDR1 SGDLS and CDR2 YYNGEE. V lost 0 bases, J lost 4 bases, and 7 bases stayed unmatched.

The chain recombines TRBV7-2 with TRBJ2-1, with D uncertain. V gave up 4 bases and J gave up 10 bases, with 11 bases separating them. From germline, CDR1 is SGHTA and CDR2 FQGNSA. The CDR3 length is 12 residues. The DNA of the CDR3 is TGTGCCAGCAGCTCGAGTTTGCGAGAGCAGTTCTTC. Translation gives CASSSSLREQFF.

The chain has TRBV12-3 or TRBV12-4 and TRBJ2-1; possible D gene TRBD2, 5 bases. The CDR3 extends over 12 amino acids. The V end was cut by 6 bases, the J end by 6 bases, with 9 bases between. The CDR3 DNA reads as TGTGCCAGCAGCTCAGGAGGCAATGAGCAGTTCTTC. This encodes CASSSGGNEQFF.

The chain carries TRBV5-5 and TRBJ1-2, with 9 bases lining up with TRBD1. CDR1 and CDR2 (germline): SGHKS, YYEKEE (reference sequence). This CDR3 has 14 residues. V was pared by 5 bases and J by 2 bases, with 4 bases of the junction left unmatched. The CDR3 spells CASRADRGNYGYTF. The DNA of the CDR3 is TGTGCCAGCAGGGCGGACAGGGGAAACTATGGCTACACCTTC.

The rearrangement uses TRBV4-1 and TRBJ1-3; unclear D gene. Germline CDR1 and CDR2: MGHRA and YSYEKL. V gave up 3 bases and J gave up 0 bases, with 15 bases separating them. This CDR3 is 17 amino acids long. For the CDR3, the DNA is TGCGCCAGCAGCCACCCAGTGTTCAGAGTCTCTGGAAACACCATATATTTT. It encodes CASSHPVFRVSGNTIYF.

The V call is TRBV7-8, the J call TRBJ1-2; D not certain. Trimming took 1 base from V and 3 from J, leaving 9 bases between them. The CDR3 has 14 residues. Germline CDR1 and CDR2: SGHVS and FQNEAQ. CDR3 bases: TGTGCCAGCAGCTTAGAGCAGGCGGACTATGGCTACACCTTC. Translated, it gives CASSLEQADYGYTF.

This clone showed up just once. The rearrangement joins TRBV7-2 to TRBJ2-1, with D possibly TRBD1 on 6 matching bases. The CDR3 is made up of 16 amino acids. V was clipped by 6 bases and J by 0 bases, with 15 bases between them. Germline lookup yields CDR1 SGHTA and CDR2 FQGNSA. CDR3 amino acids: CASRRGQNPSYNEQFF. The CDR3 region has the DNA TGTGCCAGCAGAAGAGGACAGAACCCCTCCTACAATGAGCAGTTCTTC.

The chain carries TRBV12-3 or TRBV12-4 and TRBJ1-5; possibly TRBD1 for D (5 bases). Trimming removed 1 base from V and 9 bases from J, with 10 bases in between. The CDR3 runs to 13 residues. The DNA of the CDR3 is TGTGCCAGCAGTTTAGGGGACGAACGGCCCCAGCATTTT. Its protein is CASSLGDERPQHF.

The J gene is TRBJ1-3, the V gene TRBV9, with D uncertain. The V gene lost 2 bases and the J gene lost 0 bases, with 9 bases spanning the gap. Per germline, CDR1 SGDLS and CDR2 YYNGEE. The CDR3 consists of 15 residues. The CDR3 loop is CASSVGIGSGNTIYF. The CDR3 DNA sequence: TGTGCCAGCAGCGTCGGGATCGGCTCTGGAAACACCATATATTTT.

The chain couples TRBV5-5 to TRBJ2-5, with D possibly TRBD2 on 5 matching bases. V was pared by 3 bases and J by 4 bases, with 13 bases between. Germline CDR1 is SGHKS and CDR2 is YYEKEE (reference sequence). The CDR3 is made up of 14 amino acids. This chain's CDR3 is CASSYPGRPETQYF. In DNA form, the CDR3 reads TGTGCCAGCAGCTACCCGGGAAGGCCAGAGACCCAGTACTTC.

The chain links TRBV29-1 to TRBJ1-1; 9 bases fit TRBD1. Germline values: CDR1 SQVTM, CDR2 ANQGSEA. CDR3 size: 12 residues. Trimming removed 4 bases from V and 11 bases from J; junction bases left unmatched: 8. For the CDR3, the DNA is TGCAGCGTTGGGACAGGGGCGTCCTGGGCTTTCTTT. This encodes CSVGTGASWAFF.

The chain links TRBV12-5 to TRBJ2-3; no firm D call. The V end was cut by 6 bases, the J end by 1 base, with 11 bases between. The germline CDR1 and CDR2 sequences are LGHNT and FRNRAP. This CDR3 has 14 amino acids. The CDR3 nucleotides are TGTGCTAGTGGGGAAGGGCCCGGCACAGATACGCAGTATTTT. Its translation: CASGEGPGTDTQYF.

V gene TRBV19 combines with J gene TRBJ2-1; no definite D call. This CDR3 contains 14 residues. Germline V CDR1 and CDR2: LNHDA, SQIVND (reference sequence). Trimming removed 5 bases from V and 4 bases from J, with 12 bases in between. In DNA form, the CDR3 reads TGTGCCAGTAGTTCCCGGAAGGGATACAATGAGCAGTTCTTC. It encodes CASSSRKGYNEQFF.

This rearrangement joins TRBV4-1 to TRBJ1-2; a weak D match, TRBD1 (6 bases). V gave up 1 base and J gave up 2 bases, with 11 bases separating them. The CDR3 is 15 amino acids. The germline V gene has CDR1 MGHRA and CDR2 YSYEKL. DNA for the CDR3: TGCGCCAGCAGCCAAGTGGGCAGGGGCAACTATGGCTACACCTTC. Its protein product is CASSQVGRGNYGYTF.

This sequence joins TRBV7-9 and TRBJ2-7, with D possibly matching TRBD1 (5 bases). Per the germline V gene, CDR1 is SEHNR and CDR2 is FQNEAQ (reference sequence). Between the trimmed V and J ends, which lost 5 bases and 2 bases, there was a span of 13 bases. The CDR3 has 14 amino acids. This chain's CDR3 is CASSRAGSPYEQYF. The CDR3 nucleotides read TGTGCCAGCAGCCGGGCAGGGTCTCCCTACGAGCAGTACTTC.

The genes are TRBV28 and TRBJ1-1, with D unclear. The germline V gene has CDR1 MDHEN and CDR2 SYDVKM. This CDR3 is built from 15 residues. Trimming removed 6 bases from V and 1 base from J, with 15 bases in between. CDR3 protein: CASSSAVTENTEAFF. CDR3 coding DNA: TGTGCCAGCAGCTCGGCCGTGACCGAGAACACTGAAGCTTTCTTT.

This clone has only a few counts. V usage is TRBV7-8 and J usage is TRBJ2-3; TRBD2 agrees at 11 bases. Germline V lookup: CDR1 SGHVS, CDR2 FQNEAQ. The V segment lost 4 bases and the J segment 3 bases; nucleotides outside the gene matches: 6. The CDR3 is made up of 16 amino acids. The CDR3 loop reads CASSSGLAGETDTQYF. The CDR3 bases are TGTGCCAGCAGCTCCGGACTAGCGGGCGAAACAGATACGCAGTATTTT.

This chain connects TRBV7-9 to TRBJ1-1; possible D gene TRBD1, 6 bases. Trimming took off 7 bases at V and 3 bases at J, with 15 bases between the two ends. This CDR3 comprises 14 residues. Germline CDR1 SEHNR, CDR2 FQNEAQ (reference sequence). CDR3 nucleotide sequence: TGTGCCAGCACCTTCCATGGGGGCGACACTGAAGCTTTCTTT. It yields the protein CASTFHGGDTEAFF.